This T cell receptor beta chain was identified during a study of blood T cell repertoires in COVID-19. The V gene's germline CDR1 is SGHNT and CDR2 YYREEE (reference sequence). Trimming removed 4 bases from V and 6 bases from J; junction bases left unmatched: 13. The CDR3 length is 17 residues. Clones were read by immunoSEQ multiplex PCR, and TCRdb kept only the in-frame ones, dropping some. The sample holds just over 90,000 clones, roughly 72% seen once. In its sample, this clone was seen once. This clonotype originated in a man in his 70s with acute or convalescent COVID-19. This chain links TRBV5-4 with TRBJ2-1; 10 bases align to TRBD1. The specimen sequenced was peripheral blood. The CDR3 loop reads CASSPTGQGWRGNEQFF. The CDR3 DNA is TGTGCCAGCAGCCCGACGGGACAGGGGTGGCGGGGCAATGAGCAGTTCTTC.